The sequence of this T cell receptor beta chain was determined in a study of CD8+ T cells in alopecia areata. Turning to the study itself: Treated patients received oral tofacitinib, 5 to 10 mg twice daily. Scoring of severity for treated patients was based on percentage of affected scalp area.

Study conclusions and caveats: Administration of tofacitinib significantly diminished scalp clonality and expanded CD8+ clones within the top 100. One nonresponder makes the tie between baseline CD8+ expansion and response uncertain.

This clone was detected a few times. As yet, its antigen is unknown. The treatment denotes: oral pan-JAK inhibitor, 5-10 mg twice daily. Isolated RNA was reverse transcribed into cDNA used as the sequencing template. Assay used: immunoSEQ multiplex PCR; TCRdb lists only in-frame clones, some missing. The data contain fewer than 150,000 clones, 58% of them singletons. This clonotype was sampled from a human donor with alopecia areata. Sequenced material: CD8+ T cells sorted from blood, taken at week 4, from a patient treated with tofacitinib.

The CDR3 loop reads CASSESHLTGELFF. The CDR3 coding sequence is TGTGCCAGCAGTGAATCCCATCTGACCGGCGAACTGTTTTTT. The V gene is TRBV6-5, the J gene TRBJ1-4; D not resolved. The CDR3 has 14 residues. Between the trimmed V and J ends, which lost 5 bases and 12 bases, there was a span of 19 bases. The germline V gene encodes CDR1 MNHEY and CDR2 SVGAGI.